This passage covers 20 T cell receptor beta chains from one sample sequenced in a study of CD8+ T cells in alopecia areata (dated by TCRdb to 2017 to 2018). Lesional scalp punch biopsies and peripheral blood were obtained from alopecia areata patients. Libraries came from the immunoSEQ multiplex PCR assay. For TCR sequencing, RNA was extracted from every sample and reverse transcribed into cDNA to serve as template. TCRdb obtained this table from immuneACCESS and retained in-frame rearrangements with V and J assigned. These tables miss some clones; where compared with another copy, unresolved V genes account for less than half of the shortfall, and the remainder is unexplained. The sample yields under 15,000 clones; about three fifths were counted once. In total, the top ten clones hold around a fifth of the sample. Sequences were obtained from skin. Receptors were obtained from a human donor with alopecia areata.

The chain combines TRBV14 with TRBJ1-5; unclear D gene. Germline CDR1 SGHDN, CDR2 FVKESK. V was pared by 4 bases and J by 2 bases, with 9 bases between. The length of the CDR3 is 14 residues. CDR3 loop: CASSPGGGNQPQHF. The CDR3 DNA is TGTGCCAGCAGCCCTGGAGGAGGCAATCAGCCCCAGCATTTT.

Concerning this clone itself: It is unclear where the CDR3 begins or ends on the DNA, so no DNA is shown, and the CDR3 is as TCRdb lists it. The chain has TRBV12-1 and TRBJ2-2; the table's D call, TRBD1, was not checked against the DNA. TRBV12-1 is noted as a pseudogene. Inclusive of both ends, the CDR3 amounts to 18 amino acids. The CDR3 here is CASSFARVGLGNTGELFF.

CDR3 bases: TGCGCCAGCAGCGCATCCTCCGGGAGAAGGAGGACCTACAATGAGCAGTTCTTC. This sequence encodes CASSASSGRRRTYNEQFF. The chain employs TRBV4-1 and TRBJ2-1; TRBD2 is a possible D gene (6 bases). Germline V gene data show CDR1 as MGHRA and CDR2 as YSYEKL. V lost 5 bases and J lost 2, with 22 bases in between. The CDR3 sequence is 18 residues long.

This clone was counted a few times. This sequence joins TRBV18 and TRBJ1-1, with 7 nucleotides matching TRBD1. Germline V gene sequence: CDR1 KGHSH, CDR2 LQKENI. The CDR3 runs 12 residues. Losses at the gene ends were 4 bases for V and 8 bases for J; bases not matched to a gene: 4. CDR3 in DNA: TGTGCCAGCTCACGGACAGGCCCGGAAGCTTTCTTT. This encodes CASSRTGPEAFF.

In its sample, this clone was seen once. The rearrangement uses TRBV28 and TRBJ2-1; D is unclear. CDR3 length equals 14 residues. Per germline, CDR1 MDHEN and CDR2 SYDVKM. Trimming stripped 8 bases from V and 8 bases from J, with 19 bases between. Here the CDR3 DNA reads TGTGCCAGCCTCAAACTGGCCTTTCGGGATGAGCAGTTCTTC. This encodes CASLKLAFRDEQFF.

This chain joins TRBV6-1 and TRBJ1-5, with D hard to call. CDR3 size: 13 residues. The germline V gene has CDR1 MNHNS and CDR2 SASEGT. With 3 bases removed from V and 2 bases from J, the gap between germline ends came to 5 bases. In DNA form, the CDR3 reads TGTGCCAGCAGTGAGTTTGGCAATCAGCCCCAGCATTTT. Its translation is CASSEFGNQPQHF.

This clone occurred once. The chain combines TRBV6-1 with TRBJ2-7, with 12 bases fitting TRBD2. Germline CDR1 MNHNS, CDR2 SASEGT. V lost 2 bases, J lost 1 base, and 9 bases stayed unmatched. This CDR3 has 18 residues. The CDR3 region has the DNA TGTGCCAGCAGTGAAAGGACTAGCGGGATAGACGGGTCCTACGAGCAGTACTTC. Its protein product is CASSERTSGIDGSYEQYF.

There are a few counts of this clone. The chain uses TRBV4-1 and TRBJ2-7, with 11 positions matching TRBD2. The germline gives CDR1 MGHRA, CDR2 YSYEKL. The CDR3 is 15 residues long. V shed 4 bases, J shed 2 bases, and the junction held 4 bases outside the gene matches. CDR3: CASSPGLAEPYEQYF. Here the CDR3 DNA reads TGCGCCAGCAGCCCGGGACTAGCGGAACCCTACGAGCAGTACTTC.

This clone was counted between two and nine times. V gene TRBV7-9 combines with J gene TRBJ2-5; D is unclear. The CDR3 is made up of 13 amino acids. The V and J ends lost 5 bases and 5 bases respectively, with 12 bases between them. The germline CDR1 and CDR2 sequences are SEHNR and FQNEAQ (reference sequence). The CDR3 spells CASSQVLGETQYF. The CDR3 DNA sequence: TGTGCCAGCAGCCAAGTCTTAGGGGAGACCCAGTACTTC.

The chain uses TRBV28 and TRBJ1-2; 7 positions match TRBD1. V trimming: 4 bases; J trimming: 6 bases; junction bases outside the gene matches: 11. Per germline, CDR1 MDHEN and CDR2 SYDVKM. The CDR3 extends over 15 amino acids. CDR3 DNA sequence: TGTGCCAGCAGTTCGAACAGGGGTGTGGGGGATGGCTACACCTTC. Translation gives CASSSNRGVGDGYTF.

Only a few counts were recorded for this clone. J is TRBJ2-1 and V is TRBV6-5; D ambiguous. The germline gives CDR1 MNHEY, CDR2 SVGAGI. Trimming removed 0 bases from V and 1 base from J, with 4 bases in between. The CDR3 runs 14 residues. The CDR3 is CASSYSGSYNEQFF. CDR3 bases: TGTGCCAGCAGTTACTCGGGTTCCTACAATGAGCAGTTCTTC.

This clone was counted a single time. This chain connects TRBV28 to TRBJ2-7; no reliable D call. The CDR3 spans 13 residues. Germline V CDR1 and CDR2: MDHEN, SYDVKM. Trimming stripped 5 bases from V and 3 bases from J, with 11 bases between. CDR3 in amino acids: CASSNDGIYEQYF. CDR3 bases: TGTGCCAGCAGTAACGACGGAATCTACGAGCAGTACTTC.

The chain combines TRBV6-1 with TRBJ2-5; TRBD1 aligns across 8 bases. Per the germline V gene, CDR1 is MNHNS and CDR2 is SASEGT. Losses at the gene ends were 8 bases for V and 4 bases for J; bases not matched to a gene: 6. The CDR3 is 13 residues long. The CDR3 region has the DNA TGTGCCAGCGACAGGGGACTTGTAGAGACCCAGTACTTC. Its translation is CASDRGLVETQYF.

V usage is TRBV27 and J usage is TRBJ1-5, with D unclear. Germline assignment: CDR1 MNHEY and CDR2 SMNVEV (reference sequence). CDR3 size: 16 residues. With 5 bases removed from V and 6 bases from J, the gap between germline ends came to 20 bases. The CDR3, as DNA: TGTGCCAGCAGTCCAACCCTCTTTGGCGGCACTCAGCCCCAGCATTTT. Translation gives CASSPTLFGGTQPQHF.

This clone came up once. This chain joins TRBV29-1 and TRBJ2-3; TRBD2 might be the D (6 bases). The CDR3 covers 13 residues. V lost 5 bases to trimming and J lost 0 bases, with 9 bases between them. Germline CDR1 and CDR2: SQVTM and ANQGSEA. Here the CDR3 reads CSVSSGSTDTQYF. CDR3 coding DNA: TGCAGCGTTAGCAGCGGGAGCACAGATACGCAGTATTTT.

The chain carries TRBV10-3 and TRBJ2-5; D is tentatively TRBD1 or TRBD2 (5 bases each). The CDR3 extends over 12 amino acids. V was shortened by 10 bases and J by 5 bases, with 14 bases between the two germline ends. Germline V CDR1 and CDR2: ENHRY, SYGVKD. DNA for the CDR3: TGTGCCACCACCGGGACGGGGGAGACCCAGTACTTC. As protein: CATTGTGETQYF.

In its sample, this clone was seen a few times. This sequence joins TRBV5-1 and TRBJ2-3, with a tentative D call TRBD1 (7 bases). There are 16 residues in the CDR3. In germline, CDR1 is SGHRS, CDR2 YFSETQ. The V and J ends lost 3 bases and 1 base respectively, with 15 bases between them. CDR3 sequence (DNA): TGCGCCAGCAGCTCCCGTGGAGGGGGCGGCACAGATACGCAGTATTTT. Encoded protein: CASSSRGGGGTDTQYF.

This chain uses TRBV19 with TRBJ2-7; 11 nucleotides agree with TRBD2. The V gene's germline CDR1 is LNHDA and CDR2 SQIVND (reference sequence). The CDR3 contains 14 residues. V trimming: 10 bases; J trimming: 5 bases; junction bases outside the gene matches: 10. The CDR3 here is CATSGLAAGNEQYF. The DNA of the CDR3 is TGTGCCACTTCGGGACTAGCGGCGGGCAACGAGCAGTACTTC.

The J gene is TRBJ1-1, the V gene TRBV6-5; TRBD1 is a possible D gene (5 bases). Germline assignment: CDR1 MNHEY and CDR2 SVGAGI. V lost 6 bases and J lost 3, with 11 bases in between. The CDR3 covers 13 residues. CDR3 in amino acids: CASRRQKDTEAFF. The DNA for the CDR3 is TGTGCCAGCAGACGACAGAAAGACACTGAAGCTTTCTTT.

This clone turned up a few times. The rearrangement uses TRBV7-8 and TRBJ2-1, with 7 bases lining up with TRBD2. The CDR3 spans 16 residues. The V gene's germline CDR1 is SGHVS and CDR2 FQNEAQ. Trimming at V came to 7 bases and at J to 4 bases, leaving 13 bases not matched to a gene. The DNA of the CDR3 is TGTGCCAGCAACGGAATCATAGCGGGTTCTTACAATGAGCAGTTCTTC. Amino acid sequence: CASNGIIAGSYNEQFF.